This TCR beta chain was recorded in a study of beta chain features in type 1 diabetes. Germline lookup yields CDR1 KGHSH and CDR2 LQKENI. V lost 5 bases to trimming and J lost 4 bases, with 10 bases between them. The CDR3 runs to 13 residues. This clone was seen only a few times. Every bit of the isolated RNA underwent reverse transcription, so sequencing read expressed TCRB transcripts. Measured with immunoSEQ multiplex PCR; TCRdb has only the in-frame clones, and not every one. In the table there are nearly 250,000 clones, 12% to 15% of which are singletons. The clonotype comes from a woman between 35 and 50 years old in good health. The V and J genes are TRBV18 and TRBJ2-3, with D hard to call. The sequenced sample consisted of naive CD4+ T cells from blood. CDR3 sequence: CASSFQEADTQYF. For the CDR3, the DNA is TGTGCCAGCTCATTCCAGGAAGCAGATACGCAGTATTTT. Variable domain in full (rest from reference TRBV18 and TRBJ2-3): NAGVMQNPRHLVRRRGQEARLRCSPMKGHSHVYWYRQLPEEGLKFMVYLQKENIIDESGMPKERFSAEFPKEGPSILRIQQVVRGDSAAYFCASSFQEADTQYFGPGTRLTVL.